This T cell receptor beta chain was documented in a study of regulatory T cells in long-lasting Graves disease. The CDR3 has 16 residues. Between the trimmed V and J ends, which lost 6 bases and 0 bases, there was a span of 18 bases. Germline V gene sequence: CDR1 SNHLY, CDR2 FYNNEI. Many counts were recorded for this clonotype. Antigen: not known. Findings of the study overall: TCR diversity was lower in persistent Graves' patients than in newly diagnosed ones. Favoring TRBV28, TRBJ1-2 and TRBJ2-5 was a feature seen in persistent disease.

The time point: newly diagnosed GD, antithyroid drugs for less than 3 months. The authors made the TCR library using RNA they extracted from PBMCs. Relying on iRepertoire HTBI primers and Arm-PCR of CDR3 regions, the team built TCR beta libraries. MiXCR was run by TCRdb on the multiplex PCR reads, yielding one entry per CDR3 protein. The sample lists approximately 540,000 distinct CDR3 sequences; 12% were seen once. These data also featured in a second study, about T cells in Graves' hyperthyroidism and ophthalmopathy.

The chain is built from TRBV2 and TRBJ2-7; either TRBD1 or TRBD2 may fit D (5 bases each). The receptor comes from a young woman with Graves disease. The specimen was peripheral blood mononuclear cells (PBMCs), collected at new diagnosis, from a patient treated with antithyroid drugs. CDR3 sequence (DNA): TGTGCCAGCAGCACGTCCGGGACGGTAAGCTCCTACGAGCAGTACTTC. It codes for CASSTSGTVSSYEQYF.